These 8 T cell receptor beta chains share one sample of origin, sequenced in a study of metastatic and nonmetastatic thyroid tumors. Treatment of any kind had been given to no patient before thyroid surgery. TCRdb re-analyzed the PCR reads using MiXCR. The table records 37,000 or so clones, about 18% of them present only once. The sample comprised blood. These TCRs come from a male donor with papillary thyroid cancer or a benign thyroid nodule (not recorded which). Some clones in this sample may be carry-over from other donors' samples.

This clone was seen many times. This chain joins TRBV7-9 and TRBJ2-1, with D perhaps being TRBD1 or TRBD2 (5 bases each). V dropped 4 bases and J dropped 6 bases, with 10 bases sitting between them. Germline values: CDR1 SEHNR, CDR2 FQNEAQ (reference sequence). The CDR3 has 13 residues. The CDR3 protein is CASSSSGSNEQFF. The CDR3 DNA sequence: TGTGCCAGCAGCTCCTCAGGGAGCAATGAGCAGTTCTTC.

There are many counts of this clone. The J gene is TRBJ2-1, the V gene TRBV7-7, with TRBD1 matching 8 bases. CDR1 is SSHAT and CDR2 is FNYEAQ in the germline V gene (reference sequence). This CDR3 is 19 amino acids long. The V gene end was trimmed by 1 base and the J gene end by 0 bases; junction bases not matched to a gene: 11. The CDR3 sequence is CASSLVGQGATYSYNEQFF. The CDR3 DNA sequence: TGTGCCAGCAGCTTAGTTGGCCAGGGGGCCACGTACTCCTACAATGAGCAGTTCTTC. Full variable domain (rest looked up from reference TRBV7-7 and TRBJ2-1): GAGVSQSPRYKVTKRGQDVTLRCDPISSHATLYWYQQALGQGPEFLTYFNYEAQPDKSGLPSDRFSAERPEGSISTLTIQRTEQRDSAMYRCASSLVGQGATYSYNEQFFGPGTRLTVL.

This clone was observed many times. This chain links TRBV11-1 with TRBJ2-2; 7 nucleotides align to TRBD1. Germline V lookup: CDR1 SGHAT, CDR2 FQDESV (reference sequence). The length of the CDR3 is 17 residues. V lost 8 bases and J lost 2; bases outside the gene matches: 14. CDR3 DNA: TGTGCCAGCCACGCTATCAACAGGGGCGATAACACCGGGGAGCTGTTTTTT. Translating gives CASHAINRGDNTGELFF.

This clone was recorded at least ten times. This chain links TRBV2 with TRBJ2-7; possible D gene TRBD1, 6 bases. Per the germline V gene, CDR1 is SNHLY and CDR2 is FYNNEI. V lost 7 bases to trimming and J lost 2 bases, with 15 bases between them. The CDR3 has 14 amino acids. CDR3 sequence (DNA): TGTGCCAGCACCACGACTACAGGGACCTACGAGCAGTACTTC. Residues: CASTTTTGTYEQYF.

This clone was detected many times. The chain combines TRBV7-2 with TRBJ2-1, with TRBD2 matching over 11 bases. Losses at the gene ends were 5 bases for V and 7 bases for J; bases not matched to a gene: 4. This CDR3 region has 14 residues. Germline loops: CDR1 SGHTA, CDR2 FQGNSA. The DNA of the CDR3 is TGTGCCAGCAGCACTAGCGGGGGACTTAATGAGCAGTTCTTC. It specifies CASSTSGGLNEQFF.

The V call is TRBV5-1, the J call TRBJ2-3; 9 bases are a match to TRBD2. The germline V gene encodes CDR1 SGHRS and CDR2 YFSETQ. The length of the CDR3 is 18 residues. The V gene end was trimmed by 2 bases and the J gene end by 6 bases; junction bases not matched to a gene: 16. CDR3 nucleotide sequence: TGCGCCAGCAGCTTAGGGTTCGGGCTAGCGGGACCGCGGGATACGCAGTATTTT. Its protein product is CASSLGFGLAGPRDTQYF.

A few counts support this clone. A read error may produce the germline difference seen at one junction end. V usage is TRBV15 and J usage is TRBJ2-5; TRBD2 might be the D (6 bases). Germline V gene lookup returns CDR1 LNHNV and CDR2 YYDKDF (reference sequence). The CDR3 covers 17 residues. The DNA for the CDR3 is TGTGCCACCAGCTCTGGACCGGGGGTAGAGTTCCAAGAGACACAGTACTTC. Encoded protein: CATSSGPGVEFQETQYF.

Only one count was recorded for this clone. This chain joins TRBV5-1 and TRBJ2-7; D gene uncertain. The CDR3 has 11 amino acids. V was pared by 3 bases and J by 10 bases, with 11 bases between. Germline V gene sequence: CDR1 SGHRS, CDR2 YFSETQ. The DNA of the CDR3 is TGCGCCAGCAGCTCAAACTACTATCAGTACTTC. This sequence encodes CASSSNYYQYF.